This T cell receptor beta chain appears in the sequencing data of a study of T cells in localized non-small cell lung cancer. Regarding the study as a whole: It was uninvolved adjacent lung that showed the highest T cell clonality, exceeding tumor. A median of about 60 of the top 100 tumor clones appeared in adjacent lung, which was paired and uninvolved.

This CDR3 comprises 15 residues. The V end lost 3 bases, the J end lost 2 bases, and 14 bases lay between the germline ends. Germline CDR1 reads SGHNT; CDR2 reads YENEEA. This clone was observed a few times. What it binds is unknown. Only in-frame clones appear in the TCRdb table, and some are missing; sequencing was by immunoSEQ multiplex PCR. The sample consists of more than 900 clones, around a quarter of them appearing once. The V call is TRBV11-3, the J call TRBJ2-7; D assignment may be TRBD1 or TRBD2 (5 bases each). The receptor was derived from a male donor older than 55 with stage II lung adenocarcinoma. The specimen comprised lung tumor tissue, sampled before any cancer treatment. CDR3 protein: CASSFVEGPTYEQYF. In DNA, the CDR3 is TGTGCCAGCAGCTTTGTAGAGGGACCTACCTACGAGCAGTACTTC.